Shown below are 18 T cell receptor beta chains from a single sample sequenced in a study of T cells after yellow fever vaccination. TCRdb called the 5' RACE reads again in MiXCR, with one record for every CDR3 protein. The repertoire holds a few hundred thousand distinct CDR3 sequences, with about a sixth as singletons. Sequenced material: PBMCs, taken 5 days after the first yellow fever vaccination. The receptors were sampled from a man in his late teens or twenties who received the YFV17D yellow fever vaccine.

This clonotype has just a few counts. The CDR3 sequence is CASSLLQGRNEKLFF. Here the CDR3 DNA reads TGCGCCAGCAGCTTACTACAGGGGCGAAATGAAAAACTGTTTTTT. The rearrangement uses TRBV5-1 and TRBJ1-4; 7 bases line up with TRBD1. The CDR3 loop spans 15 amino acids. V dropped 2 bases and J dropped 5; count of bases not matched to a gene: 6. Germline CDR1 SGHRS, CDR2 YFSETQ.

V gene TRBV4-3 combines with J gene TRBJ2-2; 8 bases agree with TRBD1. J lost 0 bases, V lost 3 bases, and 6 bases had no gene match. The CDR3 extends over 17 amino acids. Per the germline V gene, CDR1 is LGHNA and CDR2 is YSLEER. The CDR3 protein is CASSHLRTGTNTGELFF. CDR3 nucleotide sequence: TGCGCCAGCAGCCACCTCAGGACAGGGACGAACACCGGGGAGCTGTTTTTT.

This rearrangement joins TRBV3-1 to TRBJ2-5; TRBD2 might be the D (5 bases). Trimming stripped 2 bases from V and 1 base from J, with 11 bases between. Germline-derived CDR1 and CDR2 are LGHDT and YNNKEL (reference sequence). The CDR3 is made up of 15 amino acids. CDR3 nucleotides: TGTGCCAGCAGCCAATTGGGGAGCGGCCAAGAGACCCAGTACTTC. This translates into CASSQLGSGQETQYF.

The genes are TRBV7-6 and TRBJ2-1; maybe TRBD1 (6 bases). This CDR3 comprises 14 residues. Germline V gene lookup returns CDR1 SGHVS and CDR2 FNYEAQ. V lost 3 bases to trimming and J lost 7 bases, with 13 bases between them. CDR3 amino acids: CASSFRDKGNEQFF. CDR3 coding DNA: TGTGCCAGCAGCTTCCGGGACAAGGGAAATGAGCAGTTCTTC.

In this sample, this clonotype turned up a few times. V is TRBV7-7 and J is TRBJ2-2; D is uncertain. CDR1 is SSHAT and CDR2 is FNYEAQ in the germline V gene (reference sequence). V was cut by 6 bases and J by 3 bases, with 8 bases left in between. This CDR3 region has 13 residues. The CDR3 is CASRSRDTGELFF. In DNA form, the CDR3 reads TGTGCCAGCAGGTCCCGGGACACCGGGGAGCTGTTTTTT.

This chain joins TRBV7-2 and TRBJ2-3; TRBD2 agrees at 10 bases. This CDR3 is built from 16 residues. Trimming at V came to 5 bases and at J to 1 base, leaving 6 bases not matched to a gene. Per the germline V gene, CDR1 is SGHTA and CDR2 is FQGNSA. In DNA form, the CDR3 reads TGTGCCAGCAGCCGAAACAGCGGGGGGGGCACAGATACGCAGTATTTT. Protein sequence: CASSRNSGGGTDTQYF.

The rearrangement links TRBV5-1 to TRBJ1-2; 8 nucleotides line up with TRBD1. Germline V CDR1 and CDR2: SGHRS, YFSETQ. CDR3 length: 13 amino acids. The V gene end was trimmed by 5 bases and the J gene end by 3 bases; junction bases not matched to a gene: 3. CDR3 region: CASSHRGYYGYTF. DNA of the CDR3: TGCGCCAGCAGTCACAGGGGGTACTATGGCTACACCTTC.

A few counts support this clonotype. The chain uses TRBV20-1 and TRBJ2-3, with D maybe TRBD2 (6 bases). V was cut by 6 bases and J by 1 base, with 14 bases left in between. The CDR3 loop spans 14 amino acids. Germline values: CDR1 DFQATT, CDR2 SNEGSKA (reference sequence). CDR3 loop: CSAAGGQGTDTQYF. CDR3 nucleotides: TGCAGTGCCGCTGGAGGGCAGGGCACAGATACGCAGTATTTT.

A few counts support this clonotype. The gene calls are TRBV20-1 and TRBJ2-1; TRBD2 matches at 8 bases. J lost 6 bases, V lost 3 bases, and 10 bases had no gene match. CDR1 DFQATT and CDR2 SNEGSKA come from the germline V gene (reference sequence). The CDR3 is made up of 15 amino acids. The CDR3 sequence: CSASSFGTSGNEQFF. In DNA form, the CDR3 reads TGCAGTGCTAGTAGTTTTGGGACTAGTGGCAATGAGCAGTTCTTC.

This clonotype was seen only a few times. The chain joins TRBV6-1 to TRBJ1-2; D might be TRBD1 (6 bases). V was clipped by 10 bases and J by 5 bases, with 20 bases between them. The CDR3 spans 14 residues. Germline V gene lookup returns CDR1 MNHNS and CDR2 SASEGT. The CDR3 loop is CATFYRDNVYGYTF. In DNA form, the CDR3 reads TGTGCCACCTTTTACAGGGATAACGTATATGGCTACACCTTC.

This clonotype was seen just once. This chain connects TRBV5-4 to TRBJ2-5; no reliable D call. Germline CDR1 and CDR2: SGHNT and YYREEE (reference sequence). Trimming left V 2 bases short and J 0 bases short, with 17 bases between. This CDR3 is built from 17 residues. The CDR3 DNA is TGTGCCAGCAGCTTAAGAAGACTGGCCGCGTACCAAGAGACCCAGTACTTC. Encoded protein: CASSLRRLAAYQETQYF.

The V gene is TRBV5-1, the J gene TRBJ1-2; no firm D call. The CDR3 consists of 13 residues. The V end was cut by 4 bases, the J end by 6 bases, with 13 bases between. The V gene's germline CDR1 is SGHRS and CDR2 YFSETQ. The CDR3 is CASSPEGNDGYTF. The DNA for the CDR3 is TGCGCCAGCAGCCCCGAAGGGAACGATGGCTACACCTTC.

The chain uses TRBV5-4 and TRBJ2-2, with D tentatively TRBD2 (5 bases). CDR3 length: 15 amino acids. V was cut by 5 bases and J by 0 bases, with 11 bases left in between. Germline V gene data show CDR1 as SGHNT and CDR2 as YYREEE (reference sequence). CDR3 sequence reads: CASSQDFANTGELFF. For the CDR3, the DNA is TGTGCCAGCAGTCAGGACTTCGCGAACACCGGGGAGCTGTTTTTT.

Points on this clonotype: No DNA is shown, since the ends of the CDR3 on it are uncertain; the CDR3 is the one TCRdb lists. This chain joins TRBV6-5 and TRBJ2-2. Inclusive of both ends, the CDR3 amounts to 14 amino acids. Germline CDR1 MNHEY, CDR2 SVGAGI. The CDR3 region is CASSSSTAGGELFF.

This chain connects TRBV2 to TRBJ2-3, with TRBD2 matching over 7 bases. Germline-derived CDR1 and CDR2 are SNHLY and FYNNEI. With 7 bases clipped from V and 3 bases from J, the junction kept 4 bases outside the gene matches. The CDR3 totals 13 residues. The CDR3 bases are TGTGCCAGCAACAGCGGGGTGACAGATACGCAGTATTTT. Residues: CASNSGVTDTQYF.

This clonotype was counted a single time. This chain uses TRBV23-1 with TRBJ1-5; TRBD1 agrees at 8 bases. TRBV23-1 is placed among ORFs of uncertain function. Trimming at V came to 7 bases and at J to 2 bases, leaving 7 bases not matched to a gene. The CDR3 contains 15 residues. The CDR3 sequence is CASTRDRKCNQPQHF. CDR3 nucleotide sequence: TGCGCCAGCACCAGGGACAGGAAATGCAATCAGCCCCAGCATTTT.

J is TRBJ2-3 and V is TRBV30; no clear D. From germline, CDR1 is GTSNPN and CDR2 SVGIG (reference sequence). This CDR3 spans 15 amino acids. Trimming stripped 3 bases from V and 2 bases from J, with 15 bases between. CDR3 region: CAWRASRRYTDTQYF. The CDR3 DNA is TGTGCCTGGAGGGCCTCCCGGCGATACACAGATACGCAGTATTTT.

This clonotype was seen more than once but under ten times. V gene TRBV5-1 combines with J gene TRBJ1-1; TRBD1 matches 8 bases. The CDR3 contains 13 residues. Trimming cost V 3 bases and J 8 bases; bases outside gene matches: 6. Germline V lookup: CDR1 SGHRS, CDR2 YFSETQ. Here the CDR3 DNA reads TGCGCCAGCAGCTGGACAGGGAAAACGGAAGCTTTCTTT. Protein product: CASSWTGKTEAFF. The complete variable domain, with remaining parts taken from reference TRBV5-1 and TRBJ1-1, reads KAGVTQTPRYLIKTRGQQVTLSCSPISGHRSVSWYQQTPGQGLQFLFEYFSETQRNKGNFPGRFSGRQFSNSRSEMNVSTLELGDSALYLCASSWTGKTEAFFGQGTRLTVV.